This T cell receptor (beta chain) was documented in a study of blood T cell repertoires in COVID-19. The overall study: The cDNA or gDNA used as material had been derived from T cells, B-cell-depleted T cells, or PBMCs.

V shed 1 base, J shed 5 bases, and the junction held 1 base outside the gene matches. This CDR3 is 15 amino acids long. Germline CDR1 reads LGHNA; CDR2 reads YSLEER. Profiling relied on immunoSEQ multiplex PCR, and the TCRdb table lists in-frame clones only, not all of them. The data hold around 67,000 clones, with about nine tenths observed a single time. The V and J genes are TRBV4-3 and TRBJ1-6; 8 bases match TRBD1. Sequencing used peripheral blood. The sequence came from a man in his fifties or sixties with active COVID-19. In DNA, the CDR3 is TGCGCCAGCAGCCAAGGGACAGGGAATAATTCACCCCTCCACTTT. Amino acids: CASSQGTGNNSPLHF.